One and the same sample provided the 27 T cell receptor beta chains below, sequenced in a study of T cells in localized non-small cell lung cancer (dated by TCRdb to 2020 to 2021). The method was the immunoSEQ multiplex PCR assay. The clones in this table, taken by TCRdb from immuneACCESS, are in-frame only. Not every clone is retained; where verified, under half of the shortfall comes from an unresolved V gene, and the cause of the rest is unknown. This sample holds about 33,000 clones; under 90% were observed only once. Together, the top ten hold 4% to 5% of the sample. Sequenced material: peripheral blood, taken before any cancer treatment. The receptor source for this set is a male donor older than 55 with stage III lung adenocarcinoma.

This clone was detected only a few times. Written as DNA, the CDR3 is TGTGCCTGGAGTGTAAGTCGGAACACCGGGGAGCTGTTTTTT. Translation gives CAWSVSRNTGELFF. The chain combines TRBV30 with TRBJ2-2; D gene uncertain. With 0 bases removed from V and 1 base from J, the gap between germline ends came to 6 bases. CDR3 length equals 14 residues. Germline values: CDR1 GTSNPN, CDR2 SVGIG (reference sequence).

CDR3 sequence reads: CASSLRDRNTGELFF. In DNA, the CDR3 is TGTGCCAGCAGTCTCCGGGACCGAAACACCGGGGAGCTGTTTTTT. The V call is TRBV6-1, the J call TRBJ2-2; D possibly uses TRBD1 or TRBD2 (5 bases each). CDR1 and CDR2 (germline): MNHNS, SASEGT. V was clipped by 5 bases and J by 2 bases, with 12 bases between them. The CDR3 has 15 residues.

V usage is TRBV5-1 and J usage is TRBJ2-7, with 11 bases identical to TRBD2. With V trimmed by 3 bases and J by 3 bases, 8 bases remained unmatched. Per the germline V gene, CDR1 is SGHRS and CDR2 is YFSETQ. CDR3 length: 16 amino acids. The CDR3, as DNA: TGCGCCAGCAGCTCCGACGGACTAGCGGGTGTCTACGAGCAGTACTTC. Residues: CASSSDGLAGVYEQYF.

The chain carries TRBV19 and TRBJ2-5; 10 positions agree with TRBD1. This CDR3 region has 16 residues. CDR1 is LNHDA, CDR2 SQIVND, per germline (reference sequence). After removal of 6 bases from V and 2 bases from J, the junction contained 9 bases not matched to a gene. The CDR3 is CASRPDRGRGQETQYF. CDR3 in DNA: TGTGCCAGTAGGCCCGACAGGGGGCGGGGGCAAGAGACCCAGTACTTC.

The rearrangement uses TRBV2 and TRBJ2-3; 12 nucleotides match TRBD2. The germline gives CDR1 SNHLY, CDR2 FYNNEI. Trimming at V came to 6 bases and at J to 1 base, leaving 5 bases not matched to a gene. The CDR3 sequence is 16 residues long. As DNA, the CDR3 is TGTGCCAGCAGGTCCCCTAGCGGGGGGGGCACAGATACGCAGTATTTT. Encoded protein: CASRSPSGGGTDTQYF.

The chain couples TRBV7-8 to TRBJ1-1, with a weak D call TRBD1 (5 bases). The germline V and J ends were trimmed by 5 bases and 4 bases, with 11 bases remaining between them. The CDR3 spans 13 residues. The germline gives CDR1 SGHVS, CDR2 FQNEAQ. The CDR3, as DNA: TGTGCCAGCAGCCTGGGTGGGGGCACTGAAGCTTTCTTT. Translated, it gives CASSLGGGTEAFF.

The chain recombines TRBV27 with TRBJ2-1; 12 nucleotides line up with TRBD2. Per the germline V gene, CDR1 is MNHEY and CDR2 is SMNVEV (reference sequence). The CDR3 spans 15 residues. The V and J ends lost 6 bases and 6 bases, in that order; junction bases with no gene match: 6. The CDR3 DNA follows: TGTGCCAGCAGGGAATGGACTAGCGGGACCAATGAGCAGTTCTTC. It is translated as CASREWTSGTNEQFF.

This clone has only a few counts. The V call is TRBV18, the J call TRBJ1-5, with D perhaps matching TRBD1 (6 bases). The CDR3 totals 13 residues. The V end lost 2 bases, the J end lost 6 bases, and 8 bases lay between the germline ends. The germline V gene encodes CDR1 KGHSH and CDR2 LQKENI. The CDR3 reads CASSPGGGQPQHF. In DNA, the CDR3 is TGTGCCAGCTCACCAGGGGGCGGTCAGCCCCAGCATTTT.

The chain recombines TRBV7-2 with TRBJ2-5; unclear D gene. Trimming left V 0 bases short and J 5 bases short, with 7 bases between. Per the germline V gene, CDR1 is SGHTA and CDR2 is FQGNSA. This CDR3 is built from 13 residues. CDR3 amino acids: CASSLALKETQYF. Here the CDR3 DNA reads TGTGCCAGCAGCTTAGCGTTGAAGGAGACCCAGTACTTC.

The V and J genes are TRBV19 and TRBJ1-1; 10 bases are a match to TRBD1. The CDR3 contains 14 residues. The V and J ends lost 3 bases and 4 bases, in that order; junction bases with no gene match: 2. Looked up from germline, CDR1 is LNHDA and CDR2 is SQIVND (reference sequence). The CDR3 loop reads CASSIRTGGTEAFF. The CDR3 DNA sequence: TGTGCCAGTAGTATTCGGACAGGGGGCACTGAAGCTTTCTTT.

V usage is TRBV5-6 and J usage is TRBJ1-2, with D perhaps matching TRBD1 (5 bases). The CDR3 is 12 residues long. V was cut by 3 bases and J by 7 bases, with 10 bases left in between. The germline gives CDR1 SGHDT, CDR2 YYEEEE. The chain's CDR3 is CASSSDSRGYTF. The CDR3 nucleotides read TGTGCCAGCAGCTCAGACAGTCGTGGCTACACCTTC.

The chain joins TRBV16 to TRBJ1-1, with TRBD1 matching over 8 bases. The CDR3 sequence is 13 residues long. V gave up 0 bases and J gave up 7 bases; unmatched junction bases: 1. Germline CDR1 reads KGHSY; CDR2 reads FQNENV. The CDR3 sequence is CASSQSGTGEAFF. The CDR3 DNA reads as TGTGCCAGCAGCCAATCTGGGACAGGTGAAGCTTTCTTT.

This clone appeared a few times. The rearrangement joins TRBV11-2 to TRBJ1-2, with 8 bases aligning to TRBD1. The CDR3 is made up of 15 amino acids. Trimming took 6 bases from V and 4 from J; bases not matched to a gene: 10. CDR1 is SGHAT, CDR2 FQNNGV, per germline. In DNA form, the CDR3 reads TGTGCCAGCAGAGGATCAGGGGGCTTCGCCTATGGCTACACCTTC. Residues: CASRGSGGFAYGYTF.

The J gene is TRBJ2-2, the V gene TRBV11-2; 9 bases line up with TRBD1. With 4 bases clipped from V and 5 bases from J, the junction kept 11 bases outside the gene matches. CDR1 SGHAT and CDR2 FQNNGV come from the germline V gene. This CDR3 is built from 17 residues. In DNA, the CDR3 is TGTGCCAGCAGCTGGGGGACAGGGATTACGGGGACCGGGGAGCTGTTTTTT. As protein: CASSWGTGITGTGELFF.

This clone has a handful of counts. This chain connects TRBV11-3 to TRBJ2-3, with D unclear. V was pared by 0 bases and J by 5 bases, with 12 bases between. The CDR3 is made up of 15 amino acids. Germline V gives CDR1 SGHNT, CDR2 YENEEA. This CDR3 is CASSLEGGYGDTQYF. The CDR3, as DNA: TGTGCCAGCAGCTTAGAAGGTGGATATGGAGATACGCAGTATTTT. Supplemented by reference TRBV11-3 and TRBJ2-3, the full variable domain reads EAGVVQSPRYKIIEKKQPVAFWCNPISGHNTLYWYLQNLGQGPELLIRYENEEAVDDSQLPKDRFSAERLKGVDSTLKIQPAELGDSAVYLCASSLEGGYGDTQYFGPGTRLTVL.

The rearrangement links TRBV7-3 to TRBJ2-5; 14 bases fit TRBD2. CDR1 is SGHTA and CDR2 is FQGTGA in the germline V gene. The CDR3 extends over 15 amino acids. Unmatched junction bases numbered 3, after V lost 6 bases and J lost 3 bases. CDR3 in amino acids: CASSQGLAGEETQYF. DNA for the CDR3: TGTGCCAGCAGTCAGGGACTAGCGGGGGAAGAGACCCAGTACTTC. The variable domain in full, completed from reference TRBV7-3 and TRBJ2-5, reads GAGVSQTPSNKVTEKGKYVELRCDPISGHTALYWYRQSLGQGPEFLIYFQGTGAADDSGLPNDRFFAVRPEGSVSTLKIQRTERGDSAVYLCASSQGLAGEETQYFGPGTRLLVL.

The J gene is TRBJ1-2, the V gene TRBV7-8; 9 nucleotides match TRBD1. The V gene end was trimmed by 6 bases and the J gene end by 4 bases; junction bases not matched to a gene: 9. CDR1 is SGHVS, CDR2 FQNEAQ, per germline. The CDR3 extends over 15 amino acids. CDR3 coding DNA: TGTGCCAGCAGTAGAGGGACAGGGAGGCCCTATGGCTACACCTTC. It encodes CASSRGTGRPYGYTF.

The V call is TRBV5-6, the J call TRBJ2-3; TRBD2 matches 12 bases. The germline V gene has CDR1 SGHDT and CDR2 YYEEEE. The V segment lost 3 bases and the J segment 1 base; nucleotides outside the gene matches: 3. CDR3 size: 16 residues. The CDR3 sequence is CASSYRTSGGTDTQYF. As DNA, the CDR3 is TGTGCCAGCAGCTACCGGACTAGCGGGGGCACAGATACGCAGTATTTT.

This clone was observed once. The chain is built from TRBV28 and TRBJ2-3, with unresolved D. CDR3 size: 12 residues. Germline-derived CDR1 and CDR2 are MDHEN and SYDVKM. Trimming pared 6 bases from V and 6 bases from J, leaving 10 bases between. CDR3 loop: CASSPTADTQYF. In nucleotides, the CDR3 is TGTGCCAGCAGCCCGACGGCGGATACGCAGTATTTT. The full variable domain, with the rest looked up from reference TRBV28 and TRBJ2-3, is DVKVTQSSRYLVKRTGEKVFLECVQDMDHENMFWYRQDPGLGLRLIYFSYDVKMKEKGDIPEGYSVSREKKERFSLILESASTNQTSMYLCASSPTADTQYFGPGTRLTVL.

V and J are TRBV19 and TRBJ1-2; 8 positions match TRBD1. The ends lost 5 bases at V and 8 bases at J; junction bases unmatched: 4. This CDR3 is 12 amino acids long. Germline CDR1 LNHDA, CDR2 SQIVND (reference sequence). The CDR3, as DNA: TGTGCCAGTAGTCGACAGGGGAACGGCTACACCTTC. This gives the protein CASSRQGNGYTF.

The chain uses TRBV5-1 and TRBJ2-5, with TRBD2 matching over 16 bases. Germline CDR1 is SGHRS and CDR2 is YFSETQ. With 5 bases clipped from V and 5 bases from J, the junction kept 6 bases outside the gene matches. The CDR3 length is 16 residues. In DNA, the CDR3 is TGCGCCAGCAGACGCGGGACTAGCGGGGGGGAGGAGACCCAGTACTTC. The encoded protein is CASRRGTSGGEETQYF.

The chain is built from TRBV11-3 and TRBJ1-2; D not resolved. The germline V gene encodes CDR1 SGHNT and CDR2 YENEEA. V was shortened by 5 bases and J by 0 bases, with 13 bases between the two germline ends. CDR3 length: 15 residues. The CDR3 bases are TGTGCCAGCAGCGTATGGGAGGACGCTAACTATGGCTACACCTTC. This encodes CASSVWEDANYGYTF.

The V gene is TRBV28, the J gene TRBJ1-3, with 8 nucleotides matching TRBD1. This CDR3 has 15 residues. CDR1 MDHEN and CDR2 SYDVKM come from the germline V gene. Trimming took 5 bases from V and 3 from J; bases not matched to a gene: 6. The CDR3: CASSPPGGVGNTIYF. The CDR3, as DNA: TGTGCCAGCAGTCCCCCAGGGGGCGTTGGAAACACCATATATTTT. Variable domain in full (rest from reference TRBV28 and TRBJ1-3): DVKVTQSSRYLVKRTGEKVFLECVQDMDHENMFWYRQDPGLGLRLIYFSYDVKMKEKGDIPEGYSVSREKKERFSLILESASTNQTSMYLCASSPPGGVGNTIYFGEGSWLTVV.

The sample holds one count of this clone. This chain joins TRBV5-1 and TRBJ2-5; no clear D gene. V was shortened by 5 bases and J by 2 bases, with 4 bases between the two germline ends. The CDR3 totals 11 residues. Germline CDR1 reads SGHRS; CDR2 reads YFSETQ. CDR3 in amino acids: CASREQETQYF. The DNA for the CDR3 is TGCGCCAGCAGGGAGCAAGAGACCCAGTACTTC.

This rearrangement joins TRBV14 to TRBJ2-7, with D hard to call. Trimming removed 0 bases at V and 4 bases at J, with 19 bases between. The CDR3 covers 17 residues. Germline assignment: CDR1 SGHDN and CDR2 FVKESK. In nucleotides, the CDR3 is TGTGCCAGCAGCCAAGATAGGACGCCACCTCGGCGGTACGAGCAGTACTTC. It yields the protein CASSQDRTPPRRYEQYF.

In its sample, this clone was seen once. V usage is TRBV10-2 and J usage is TRBJ1-5; D is unclear. Germline V gives CDR1 WSHSY, CDR2 SAAADI. This CDR3 contains 9 residues. V was shortened by 8 bases and J by 7 bases, with 3 bases between the two germline ends. The CDR3 DNA reads as TGCGCCAGCGGCCAGCCCCAGCATTTT. Amino acids: CASGQPQHF.

V usage is TRBV6-1 and J usage is TRBJ2-7, with 7 nucleotides matching TRBD1. V shed 1 base, J shed 2 bases, and the junction held 5 bases outside the gene matches. The germline V gene has CDR1 MNHNS and CDR2 SASEGT. There are 15 residues in the CDR3. The CDR3 DNA reads as TGTGCCAGCAGTGAAGAGGACAGGACGGCCTACGAGCAGTACTTC. Its translation: CASSEEDRTAYEQYF.